The 26 T cell receptor beta chains listed next were all sequenced from one sample in a study of T-cell memory formation after mild COVID-19. TCRdb processed the 5' RACE reads anew with MiXCR; each CDR3 protein has one entry. The data show 95,000 to 110,000 distinct CDR3 sequences, around 14% seen once. Sequenced: PBMCs or a T cell subset sorted from them (not recorded which). The receptor set was obtained from a man aged 18 to 29 who had mild COVID-19 (a few samples of this study predate the infection). Cell type and time point are not known.

This clonotype occurred many times. The chain joins TRBV12-3 or TRBV12-4 to TRBJ2-1; D is ambiguous. This CDR3 region has 11 residues. V was clipped by 3 bases and J by 8 bases, with 5 bases between them. In DNA form, the CDR3 reads TGTGCCAGCAGTTTCGCGGATGAGCAGTTCTTC. The encoded protein is CASSFADEQFF.

The J gene is TRBJ2-1, the V gene TRBV4-3, with 7 bases aligning to TRBD1. V was pared by 0 bases and J by 2 bases, with 7 bases of the junction left unmatched. This CDR3 is 17 amino acids long. The germline V gene has CDR1 LGHNA and CDR2 YSLEER. The CDR3 spells CASSQESRDSTYNEQFF. The CDR3 DNA reads as TGCGCCAGCAGCCAAGAAAGCCGGGACAGCACCTACAATGAGCAGTTCTTC.

J is TRBJ2-7 and V is TRBV6-1, with a tentative D call TRBD1 (6 bases). Deletions cut 4 bases from V and 7 bases from J, with 11 bases between. From germline, CDR1 is MNHNS and CDR2 SASEGT. There are 12 residues in the CDR3. The CDR3: CASSVQGREQYV. CDR3 sequence (DNA): TGTGCCAGCAGTGTACAGGGTCGGGAGCAGTACGTC.

The rearrangement uses TRBV28 and TRBJ2-5; D gene uncertain. CDR1 is MDHEN, CDR2 SYDVKM, per germline. The CDR3 sequence is 9 residues long. The V end lost 10 bases, the J end lost 14 bases, and 14 bases lay between the germline ends. For the CDR3, the DNA is TGTGCCACCCAAAGGACCCCCTACTTC. Translation gives CATQRTPYF.

The table lists this clonotype with many counts. V usage is TRBV5-1 and J usage is TRBJ2-2, with TRBD1 matching 9 bases. The junction had 11 bases not matched to a gene; V was cut back by 4 bases and J by 7 bases. Germline V CDR1 and CDR2: SGHRS, YFSETQ. The CDR3 loop spans 16 amino acids. CDR3 loop: CASSPGQGAYNGELFF. The CDR3 nucleotides are TGCGCCAGCAGCCCGGGACAGGGTGCTTATAACGGGGAGCTGTTTTTT.

Only a few counts were recorded for this clonotype. The J gene is TRBJ2-1, the V gene TRBV3-1; 11 nucleotides line up with TRBD2. V lost 4 bases and J lost 7; bases outside the gene matches: 6. This CDR3 has 15 residues. Germline V lookup: CDR1 LGHDT, CDR2 YNNKEL (reference sequence). CDR3: CASSRSGGARNEQFF. In DNA, the CDR3 is TGTGCCAGCAGCCGTAGCGGGGGGGCAAGGAATGAGCAGTTCTTC.

This chain connects TRBV5-4 to TRBJ2-3; no definite D call. V was shortened by 1 base and J by 2 bases, with 11 bases between the two germline ends. The CDR3 covers 15 residues. Per the germline V gene, CDR1 is SGHNT and CDR2 is YYREEE (reference sequence). The CDR3: CASSLRSPITDTQYF. In nucleotides, the CDR3 is TGTGCCAGCAGCTTGAGATCTCCAATCACAGATACGCAGTATTTT. The variable domain in full, with the rest retrieved from reference TRBV5-4 and TRBJ2-3, is ETGVTQSPTHLIKTRGQQVTLRCSSQSGHNTVSWYQQALGQGPQFIFQYYREEENGRGNFPPRFSGLQFPNYSSELNVNALELDDSALYLCASSLRSPITDTQYFGPGTRLTVL.

This clonotype was found many times. This chain connects TRBV20-1 to TRBJ2-7, with 9 bases fitting TRBD2. The germline V gene encodes CDR1 DFQATT and CDR2 SNEGSKA (reference sequence). This CDR3 spans 14 amino acids. Trimming cost V 0 bases and J 4 bases; bases outside gene matches: 4. The CDR3 loop reads CSARDLAGGYEQYF. CDR3 DNA: TGCAGTGCTAGAGATTTGGCGGGGGGGTACGAGCAGTACTTC.

This clonotype has only a few counts. V is TRBV5-1 and J is TRBJ2-7, with no clear D. V lost 3 bases and J 0 bases, leaving 7 bases between the germline ends. The CDR3 has 13 amino acids. CDR1 SGHRS and CDR2 YFSETQ come from the germline V gene. CDR3: CASSSQSSYEQYF. The CDR3 bases are TGCGCCAGCAGCTCGCAAAGCTCCTACGAGCAGTACTTC.

This clonotype was detected a few times. The rearrangement links TRBV6-6 to TRBJ2-1; 12 bases match TRBD2. The CDR3 loop spans 15 amino acids. Germline V gene lookup returns CDR1 MNHNY and CDR2 SVGAGI (reference sequence). V shed 5 bases, J shed 4 bases, and the junction held 3 bases outside the gene matches. CDR3 amino acids: CASSLAGGLYNEQFF. The CDR3 nucleotides read TGTGCCAGCAGTCTAGCGGGGGGGCTTTACAATGAGCAGTTCTTC.

Many counts were recorded for this clonotype. J is TRBJ1-4 and V is TRBV12-3 or TRBV12-4, with D hard to call. The CDR3 is 14 amino acids. Trimming left V 6 bases short and J 12 bases short, with 20 bases between. The CDR3: CASRAPDPQRELFF. The DNA for the CDR3 is TGTGCCAGCAGAGCACCAGACCCACAGCGTGAACTGTTTTTT.

This chain uses TRBV11-2 with TRBJ2-1; the D gene is possibly TRBD1 (6 bases). The CDR3 has 15 residues. Germline V gene data show CDR1 as SGHAT and CDR2 as FQNNGV. V lost 2 bases and J 9 bases, leaving 17 bases between the germline ends. Written as DNA, the CDR3 is TGTGCCAGCAGCTTACTCGGGCAGGGGATCGGTGAGCAGTTCTTC. Its translation: CASSLLGQGIGEQFF.

The chain has TRBV30 and TRBJ1-5; 9 nucleotides line up with TRBD1. With V trimmed by 2 bases and J by 5 bases, 4 bases remained unmatched. Germline assignment: CDR1 GTSNPN and CDR2 SVGIG (reference sequence). The CDR3 is 14 amino acids. This CDR3 is CAWSPGQGDQPQHF. In DNA form, the CDR3 reads TGTGCCTGGAGTCCGGGACAGGGAGATCAGCCCCAGCATTTT.

This clonotype has just a few counts. The chain joins TRBV4-1 to TRBJ1-1; D not certain. The CDR3 runs 14 residues. V lost 0 bases and J lost 3, with 8 bases in between. Germline CDR1 reads MGHRA; CDR2 reads YSYEKL. The CDR3 DNA reads as TGCGCCAGCAGCCAAGAGGAACGGTACACTGAAGCTTTCTTT. It codes for CASSQEERYTEAFF.

There are a few counts of this clonotype. The V call is TRBV5-5, the J call TRBJ2-5; D possibly corresponds to TRBD2 (5 bases). V gave up 8 bases and J gave up 5 bases, with 19 bases separating them. CDR3 length equals 14 residues. The germline CDR1 and CDR2 sequences are SGHKS and YYEKEE (reference sequence). The DNA of the CDR3 is TGTGCCAGTCTCCGGGTGGCTAGCCCGGAGACCCAGTACTTC. It codes for CASLRVASPETQYF.

This clonotype was counted a few times. The V gene is TRBV4-1, the J gene TRBJ1-2; a weak D match, TRBD1 (6 bases). Germline CDR1 reads MGHRA; CDR2 reads YSYEKL. V was trimmed by 4 bases and J by 5 bases, leaving 17 bases between them. This CDR3 region has 15 residues. The CDR3 DNA is TGCGCCAGCAGCCCAAGGGGCACAGGGAGATATGGCTACACCTTC. Translated: CASSPRGTGRYGYTF.

This clonotype was detected only a few times. The V and J genes are TRBV11-2 and TRBJ1-5; 8 bases fit TRBD1. Germline V gene data show CDR1 as SGHAT and CDR2 as FQNNGV. The junction had 3 bases not matched to a gene; V was cut back by 0 bases and J by 5 bases. The CDR3 has 15 amino acids. The CDR3: CASSLDAGGDQPQHF. CDR3 DNA: TGTGCCAGCAGCTTAGATGCAGGGGGCGATCAGCCCCAGCATTTT.

The V and J genes are TRBV7-9 and TRBJ2-4; perhaps TRBD2 as D (5 bases). Germline loops: CDR1 SEHNR, CDR2 FQNEAQ (reference sequence). This CDR3 comprises 15 residues. V was trimmed by 2 bases and J by 6 bases, leaving 14 bases between them. The CDR3 region has the DNA TGTGCCAGCAGCTTACGGGCGGGCAGGATAAACATTCAGTACTTC. It is translated as CASSLRAGRINIQYF.

This clonotype was seen many times. The chain joins TRBV5-4 to TRBJ1-1; D is unclear. This CDR3 spans 12 amino acids. V was trimmed by 0 bases and J by 1 base, leaving 1 base between them. From germline, CDR1 is SGHNT and CDR2 YYREEE (reference sequence). The CDR3 is CASSLANTEAFF. The CDR3 bases are TGTGCCAGCAGCTTGGCGAACACTGAAGCTTTCTTT.

V is TRBV6-6 and J is TRBJ2-7, with 7 bases that match TRBD2. Germline V CDR1 and CDR2: MNHNY, SVGAGI (reference sequence). V dropped 2 bases and J dropped 3; count of bases not matched to a gene: 13. The CDR3 runs to 17 residues. CDR3 sequence reads: CASSYTARAGPNYEQYF. In DNA, the CDR3 is TGTGCCAGCAGTTACACGGCCCGAGCGGGGCCCAACTACGAGCAGTACTTC.

The J gene is TRBJ1-1, the V gene TRBV27, with a weak D call TRBD1 (6 bases). The germline V gene has CDR1 MNHEY and CDR2 SMNVEV (reference sequence). Trimming took off 3 bases at V and 5 bases at J, with 19 bases between the two ends. CDR3 length: 16 amino acids. CDR3 nucleotides: TGTGCCAGCAGTTTTCCCCAAGGGGGGCCGGGGACTGAAGCTTTCTTT. Its translation is CASSFPQGGPGTEAFF.

The chain joins TRBV27 to TRBJ2-5; 7 bases line up with TRBD1. The trim removed 5 bases at V and 4 bases at J, leaving 10 bases unmatched. Germline lookup yields CDR1 MNHEY and CDR2 SMNVEV (reference sequence). The CDR3 totals 15 residues. The CDR3 DNA follows: TGTGCCAGCAGTCCGACTCCTCGGGACAGAGAGACCCAGTACTTC. Amino acids: CASSPTPRDRETQYF.

This chain connects TRBV6-6 to TRBJ1-4; D is undetermined. Trimming took 6 bases from V and 8 from J, leaving 16 bases between them. The CDR3 totals 14 residues. Germline values: CDR1 MNHNY, CDR2 SVGAGI (reference sequence). The DNA for the CDR3 is TGTGCCAGCAGAACGGCCAGGACGGGGGAAAAACTGTTTTTT. Protein: CASRTARTGEKLFF.

This clonotype was detected only a few times. V gene TRBV5-8 combines with J gene TRBJ2-3, with 7 bases aligning to TRBD1. The CDR3 loop spans 16 amino acids. Germline values: CDR1 SGHTS, CDR2 YDEGEE. V was clipped by 3 bases and J by 3 bases; unmatched bases: 10. CDR3 nucleotide sequence: TGTGCCAGCAGCTCCGTGGACAGGTCAGGTACAGATACGCAGTATTTT. Protein sequence: CASSSVDRSGTDTQYF.

The rearrangement links TRBV6-5 to TRBJ1-6; no definite D call. The V gene's germline CDR1 is MNHEY and CDR2 SVGAGI. Trimming stripped 7 bases from V and 7 bases from J, with 11 bases between. The CDR3 consists of 13 residues. DNA of the CDR3: TGTGCCAGCAAACCCTTCCCAAATTCACCCCTCCACTTT. This gives the protein CASKPFPNSPLHF.

This clonotype has at least ten counts. This rearrangement joins TRBV5-1 to TRBJ2-1; 9 nucleotides match TRBD1. V was clipped by 0 bases and J by 4 bases; unmatched bases: 2. The CDR3 sequence is 15 residues long. Germline CDR1 SGHRS, CDR2 YFSETQ. DNA for the CDR3: TGCGCCAGCAGCTTGGTTGGGACAGGGTACAATGAGCAGTTCTTC. Protein product: CASSLVGTGYNEQFF. The whole variable domain, filled in from reference TRBV5-1 and TRBJ2-1, reads KAGVTQTPRYLIKTRGQQVTLSCSPISGHRSVSWYQQTPGQGLQFLFEYFSETQRNKGNFPGRFSGRQFSNSRSEMNVSTLELGDSALYLCASSLVGTGYNEQFFGPGTRLTVL.